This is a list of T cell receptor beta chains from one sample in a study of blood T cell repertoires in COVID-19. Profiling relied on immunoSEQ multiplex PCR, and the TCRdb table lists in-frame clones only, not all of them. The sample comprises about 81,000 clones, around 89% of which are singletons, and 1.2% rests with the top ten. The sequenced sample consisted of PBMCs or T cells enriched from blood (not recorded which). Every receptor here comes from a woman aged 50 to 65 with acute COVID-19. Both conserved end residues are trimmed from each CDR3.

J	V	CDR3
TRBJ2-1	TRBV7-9	ASTSRLNYNEQF
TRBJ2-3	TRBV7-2	ASSLGPSGRVADTQY
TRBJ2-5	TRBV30	ASKTGGQETQY
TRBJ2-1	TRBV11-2	ASIMTSGRGEQF
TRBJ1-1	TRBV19	ALQPGDKAF
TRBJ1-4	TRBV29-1	SVVGEEEKLF
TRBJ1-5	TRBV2	ASSERGIGNQPQH
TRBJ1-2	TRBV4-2	ASSPPLVAGGLSPNYGYT
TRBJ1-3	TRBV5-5	ASSFSTDGNTIY
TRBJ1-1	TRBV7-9	ASSLPDRDAF
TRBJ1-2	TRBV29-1	SVVGDRLGGGYT
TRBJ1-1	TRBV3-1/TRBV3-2	ASSQQGGTEAF
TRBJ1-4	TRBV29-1	SVETGWNEKLF
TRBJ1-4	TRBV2	ASTRGQGWELF
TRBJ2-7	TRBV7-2	ASSLRLAGGGSAYEQY
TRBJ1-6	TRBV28	ASEGGQRNSPLH
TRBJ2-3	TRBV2	ATAPGDTDTQY
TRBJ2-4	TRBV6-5	ASRSREGRKNIQY
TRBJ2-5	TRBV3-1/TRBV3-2	ASSQELAGGPYVTQY
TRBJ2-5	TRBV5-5	ASSLGQVLETQY
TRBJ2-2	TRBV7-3	ASSFTGSPNTGELF
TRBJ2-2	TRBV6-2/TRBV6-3	ASNPGGATGELF
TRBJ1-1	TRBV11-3	ASSFGTGGTEAF
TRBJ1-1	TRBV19	ASRAGTPNTEAF
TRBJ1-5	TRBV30	AWSAGQQDGPQH
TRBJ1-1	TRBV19	ASSIQASNTEAF
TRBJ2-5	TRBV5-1	ASSAIPGGQETQY
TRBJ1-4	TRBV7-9	ASSLQGAANEKLF
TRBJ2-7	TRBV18	ASSPKGSGYEQY
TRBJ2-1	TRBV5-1	ASSPGTSGSNEQF
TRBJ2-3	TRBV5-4	ASSRGWDSTTDTQY
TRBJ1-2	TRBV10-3	AISGPGQANGYT
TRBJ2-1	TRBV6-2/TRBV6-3	ASSYEYNEQF
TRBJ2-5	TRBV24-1	ATRGQGDTETQY
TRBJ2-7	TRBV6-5	ASKPKFDSYEQY
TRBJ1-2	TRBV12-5	ASGLARGANYGYT
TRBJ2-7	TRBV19	ASRAYGGEQY
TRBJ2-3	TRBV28	ASVGDLTDTQY
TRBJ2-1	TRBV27	ASSFQIYNEQF
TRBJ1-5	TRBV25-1	ASSESGDHQPQH
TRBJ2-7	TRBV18	ASSPDIGGGYEQY
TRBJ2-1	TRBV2	ASTSGTQNEQF
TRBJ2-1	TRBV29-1	SAPSGTNNEQF
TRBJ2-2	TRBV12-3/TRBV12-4	ASSNRVTGELF
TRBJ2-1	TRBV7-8	ASTPFSGGPDSEQF
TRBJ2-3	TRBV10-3	AISDPTGETGWGTDTQY
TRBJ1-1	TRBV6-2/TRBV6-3	ASSYVSGGTEAF
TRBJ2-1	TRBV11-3	ASSPSDWLAYNEQF
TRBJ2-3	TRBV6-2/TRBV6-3	ASSPLSVAGVGDTQY
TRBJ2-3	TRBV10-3	AISQTSGSTDTQY